The 25 T cell receptor beta chains below were found in one sample sequenced in a study of shared clonotypes between healthy human individuals. Clones were read by immunoSEQ multiplex PCR, and TCRdb kept only the in-frame ones, dropping some. The sample includes some 320,000 clones, more than 75% of them seen just once. What was sequenced was memory CD8+ T cells sorted from blood. Subset reported: CD45RO+ cells pooled with CCR7-negative TemRA cells. The receptors come from a man aged 18 to 30 in good health.

This clone was found once. Other DNA sequences in the sample encode the same CDR3. The chain carries TRBV9 and TRBJ2-5, with 7 nucleotides matching TRBD2. V dropped 0 bases and J dropped 5; count of bases not matched to a gene: 7. Germline CDR1 reads SGDLS; CDR2 reads YYNGEE. This CDR3 contains 15 residues. The CDR3 sequence is CASSVVGGSGETQYF. The CDR3 coding sequence is TGTGCCAGCAGCGTAGTAGGCGGGAGCGGGGAGACCCAGTACTTC.

The chain carries TRBV7-9 and TRBJ2-4, with 15 bases that match TRBD2. The ends lost 1 base at V and 15 bases at J; junction bases unmatched: 7. Germline V gene lookup returns CDR1 SEHNR and CDR2 FQNEAQ (reference sequence). This CDR3 region has 15 residues. CDR3 in amino acids: CASSLVPGLAGGLYF. The CDR3 nucleotides are TGTGCCAGCAGCTTAGTTCCGGGACTAGCGGGAGGATTGTACTTC.

This clone was counted only a few times. The chain is built from TRBV27 and TRBJ2-7; D tentatively reads TRBD1 or TRBD2 (6 bases each). V lost 2 bases, J lost 2 bases, and 7 bases lay in between. Germline assignment: CDR1 MNHEY and CDR2 SMNVEV (reference sequence). CDR3 length equals 13 residues. The CDR3 loop is CASSLRGAYEQYF. In DNA form, the CDR3 reads TGTGCCAGCAGTTTAAGGGGGGCCTACGAGCAGTACTTC.

V gene TRBV30 combines with J gene TRBJ2-1, with D possibly being TRBD2 (5 bases). The CDR3 length is 13 residues. Germline CDR1 GTSNPN, CDR2 SVGIG (reference sequence). Trimming pared 6 bases from V and 6 bases from J, leaving 15 bases between. The DNA for the CDR3 is TGTGCCTGTCGGGAAAAAGCAATCAATGAGCAGTTCTTC. It specifies CACREKAINEQFF.

The chain carries TRBV6-5 and TRBJ1-2; D is undetermined. The CDR3 runs to 13 residues. The germline gives CDR1 MNHEY, CDR2 SVGAGI. V lost 7 bases, J lost 1 base, and 10 bases lay in between. CDR3 loop: CASTGGFNYGYTF. CDR3 DNA: TGTGCCAGCACTGGAGGATTTAACTATGGCTACACCTTC.

The chain uses TRBV11-2 and TRBJ2-7, with 7 bases lining up with TRBD1. The germline CDR1 and CDR2 sequences are SGHAT and FQNNGV. With V trimmed by 4 bases and J by 1 base, 7 bases remained unmatched. This CDR3 is built from 15 residues. The DNA for the CDR3 is TGTGCCAGCAGCTCGAGACAGGGTAGTTCCTACGAGCAGTACTTC. Its translation is CASSSRQGSSYEQYF.

This clone was found once. The V gene is TRBV5-1, the J gene TRBJ2-3; 11 nucleotides match TRBD2. The junction had 9 bases not matched to a gene; V was cut back by 4 bases and J by 2 bases. CDR1 and CDR2 (germline): SGHRS, YFSETQ. This CDR3 is built from 17 residues. The CDR3: CASSPMLAGGFTDTQYF. The CDR3 nucleotides are TGCGCCAGCAGCCCGATGCTAGCGGGGGGATTCACAGATACGCAGTATTTT.

The genes are TRBV7-9 and TRBJ1-2; 7 nucleotides align to TRBD1. Germline-derived CDR1 and CDR2 are SEHNR and FQNEAQ (reference sequence). The CDR3 length is 14 residues. The junction had 4 bases not matched to a gene; V was cut back by 3 bases and J by 3 bases. CDR3: CASSFGDSYYGYTF. CDR3 DNA: TGTGCCAGCAGCTTTGGGGACAGCTACTATGGCTACACCTTC.

V is TRBV27 and J is TRBJ2-1; no definite D call. Germline-derived CDR1 and CDR2 are MNHEY and SMNVEV (reference sequence). Trimming pared 6 bases from V and 6 bases from J, leaving 18 bases between. This CDR3 spans 15 amino acids. The CDR3 region is CASRPGKDGLNEQFF. The CDR3 region has the DNA TGTGCCAGCAGACCCGGTAAGGACGGTCTCAATGAGCAGTTCTTC.

The sample holds a few counts of this clone. The rearrangement uses TRBV4-1 and TRBJ2-2; D is possibly TRBD2 (6 bases). Germline V gene data show CDR1 as MGHRA and CDR2 as YSYEKL. Trimming removed 2 bases at V and 9 bases at J, with 16 bases between. This CDR3 is 15 amino acids long. CDR3 in DNA: TGCGCCAGCAGCCAACTGACCGGGACTCCTAGGGAGCTGTTTTTT. Translating it yields CASSQLTGTPRELFF.

Many counts were recorded for this clone. The chain joins TRBV11-2 to TRBJ2-7; maybe TRBD2 (6 bases). Trimming pared 8 bases from V and 2 bases from J, leaving 22 bases between. The CDR3 is 16 amino acids. Germline values: CDR1 SGHAT, CDR2 FQNNGV. CDR3 residues: CASAHLGGVQPYEQYF. DNA of the CDR3: TGTGCCAGCGCACACCTCGGGGGTGTTCAGCCCTACGAGCAGTACTTC. Looking up the rest from reference TRBV11-2 and TRBJ2-7 gives the full variable domain: EAGVAQSPRYKIIEKRQSVAFWCNPISGHATLYWYQQILGQGPKLLIQFQNNGVVDDSQLPKDRFSAERLKGVDSTLKIQPAKLEDSAVYLCASAHLGGVQPYEQYFGPGTRLTVT.

This chain connects TRBV5-1 to TRBJ1-2, with D unresolved. V dropped 4 bases and J dropped 0 bases, with 10 bases sitting between them. Germline loops: CDR1 SGHRS, CDR2 YFSETQ. This CDR3 is 14 amino acids long. The DNA of the CDR3 is TGCGCCAGCAGCAAAAGGCTTGCTAACTATGGCTACACCTTC. Protein product: CASSKRLANYGYTF. The full variable domain, in which reference TRBV5-1 and TRBJ1-2 provide the parts outside the CDR3, is KAGVTQTPRYLIKTRGQQVTLSCSPISGHRSVSWYQQTPGQGLQFLFEYFSETQRNKGNFPGRFSGRQFSNSRSEMNVSTLELGDSALYLCASSKRLANYGYTFGSGTRLTVV.

The rearrangement links TRBV18 to TRBJ2-1; D call uncertain. CDR1 and CDR2 from the germline V gene are KGHSH and LQKENI. The V end lost 3 bases, the J end lost 10 bases, and 10 bases lay between the germline ends. The CDR3 is 12 residues long. The CDR3 bases are TGTGCCAGCTCACCCGGCACAGCGGAGCAGTTCTTC. This gives the protein CASSPGTAEQFF.

V and J are TRBV11-2 and TRBJ2-5; 8 nucleotides line up with TRBD2. The DNA matches TRBJ2-7 better at its end, which makes the J call doubtful. The CDR3 is made up of 14 amino acids. Per germline, CDR1 SGHAT and CDR2 FQNNGV. Written as DNA, the CDR3 is TGTGCCAGCAGCTCGTACACTAGCGGAGACGAGCAGTACTTC. Its translation: CASSSYTSGDEQYF.

J is TRBJ2-5 and V is TRBV19; 7 nucleotides line up with TRBD1. The CDR3 is 15 amino acids. V shed 4 bases, J shed 4 bases, and the junction held 9 bases outside the gene matches. The V gene's germline CDR1 is LNHDA and CDR2 SQIVND (reference sequence). CDR3 coding DNA: TGTGCCAGTAGTAAACGGGACAGTACGGGAGAGACCCAGTACTTC. It encodes CASSKRDSTGETQYF.

The CDR3 sequence: CASRARDRAPYEQYF. Written as DNA, the CDR3 is TGTGCCAGCAGGGCACGGGACAGAGCCCCCTACGAGCAGTACTTC. The chain couples TRBV6-5 to TRBJ2-7, with 7 bases that match TRBD1. The junction had 10 bases not matched to a gene; V was cut back by 6 bases and J by 2 bases. The CDR3 sequence is 15 residues long. Germline values: CDR1 MNHEY, CDR2 SVGAGI.

The CDR3 loop reads CASSFWREGYEQYF. The CDR3 DNA reads as TGTGCCAGCAGTTTTTGGCGGGAGGGCTACGAGCAGTACTTC. The chain links TRBV27 to TRBJ2-7, with TRBD2 matching 9 bases. This CDR3 region has 14 residues. Germline lookup yields CDR1 MNHEY and CDR2 SMNVEV (reference sequence). V was pared by 3 bases and J by 3 bases, with 3 bases of the junction left unmatched.

This chain connects TRBV10-1 to TRBJ1-2, with 9 bases identical to TRBD1. CDR1 and CDR2 from the germline V gene are WNHNN and SYGVQD (reference sequence). V trimming: 4 bases; J trimming: 6 bases; junction bases outside the gene matches: 12. The CDR3 covers 16 residues. For the CDR3, the DNA is TGCGCCAGCAGTGTGGGGGGGACAGGGAATATGAATGGCTACACCTTC. Translated: CASSVGGTGNMNGYTF.

The chain recombines TRBV7-8 with TRBJ2-7, with D possibly matching TRBD2 (5 bases). From germline, CDR1 is SGHVS and CDR2 FQNEAQ. There are 14 residues in the CDR3. V was clipped by 1 base and J by 3 bases, with 10 bases between them. CDR3 region: CASSLGGSLYEQYF. The CDR3 DNA reads as TGTGCCAGCAGCTTAGGAGGGAGCCTCTACGAGCAGTACTTC.

This clone was seen only once. Other DNA variants within this sample encode the same CDR3. The V and J genes are TRBV4-1 and TRBJ2-7, with TRBD1 matching 8 bases. The CDR3 is made up of 14 amino acids. V shed 0 bases and J 4 bases; nucleotides not matched to a gene: 2. Germline CDR1 MGHRA, CDR2 YSYEKL. The CDR3 DNA reads as TGCGCCAGCAGCCAAGACAGGGGGCCTTACGAGCAGTACTTC. Translated: CASSQDRGPYEQYF.

The rearrangement joins TRBV6-7 to TRBJ2-7; D gene unclear. TRBV6-7 is annotated as an ORF whose role is uncertain. Trimming removed 4 bases at V and 0 bases at J, with 16 bases between. The CDR3 contains 16 residues. CDR3 sequence reads: CASSCPSGRSSYEQYF. The CDR3 coding sequence is TGTGCCAGCAGTTGCCCCTCTGGCCGGAGCTCCTACGAGCAGTACTTC.

The gene calls are TRBV18 and TRBJ1-1; D is uncertain. Germline V gene lookup returns CDR1 KGHSH and CDR2 LQKENI. Trimming left V 4 bases short and J 4 bases short, with 16 bases between. CDR3 size: 15 residues. CDR3 sequence reads: CASSRPFEGTTEAFF. The CDR3 region has the DNA TGTGCCAGCTCACGACCTTTTGAGGGAACCACTGAAGCTTTCTTT.

V is TRBV7-9 and J is TRBJ2-3; no definite D call. Germline V lookup: CDR1 SEHNR, CDR2 FQNEAQ (reference sequence). The CDR3 has 13 residues. Deletions cut 4 bases from V and 2 bases from J, with 7 bases between. The CDR3 is CASSSYHTDTQYF. CDR3 DNA: TGTGCCAGCAGCTCTTACCACACAGATACGCAGTATTTT.

In nucleotides, the CDR3 is TGTGCCATCAGTGAAGGCCAGGGCTACGAGCAGTACTTC. Residues: CAISEGQGYEQYF. The chain recombines TRBV10-3 with TRBJ2-7, with a weak D call TRBD1 (5 bases). The CDR3 covers 13 residues. Trimming left V 3 bases short and J 3 bases short, with 9 bases between. Germline V lookup: CDR1 ENHRY, CDR2 SYGVKD.

This clone was counted a single time. J is TRBJ2-7 and V is TRBV5-1; D is possibly TRBD1 (5 bases). Per germline, CDR1 SGHRS and CDR2 YFSETQ. V gave up 2 bases and J gave up 3 bases, with 15 bases separating them. CDR3 length: 15 residues. The CDR3 loop reads CASSFPPEGDYEQYF. In DNA form, the CDR3 reads TGCGCCAGCAGCTTCCCCCCCGAAGGGGACTACGAGCAGTACTTC.